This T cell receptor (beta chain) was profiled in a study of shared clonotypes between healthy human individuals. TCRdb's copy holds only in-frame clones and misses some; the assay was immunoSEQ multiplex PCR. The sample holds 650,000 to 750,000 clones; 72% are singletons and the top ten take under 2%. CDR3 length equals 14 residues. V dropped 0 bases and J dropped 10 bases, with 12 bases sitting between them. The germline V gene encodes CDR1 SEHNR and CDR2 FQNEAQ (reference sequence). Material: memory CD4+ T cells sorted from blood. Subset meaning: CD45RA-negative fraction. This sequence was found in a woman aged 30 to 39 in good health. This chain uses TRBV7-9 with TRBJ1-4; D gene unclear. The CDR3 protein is CASSLASSSGKLFF. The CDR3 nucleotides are TGTGCCAGCAGCTTAGCAAGCTCTTCGGGAAAACTGTTTTTT.